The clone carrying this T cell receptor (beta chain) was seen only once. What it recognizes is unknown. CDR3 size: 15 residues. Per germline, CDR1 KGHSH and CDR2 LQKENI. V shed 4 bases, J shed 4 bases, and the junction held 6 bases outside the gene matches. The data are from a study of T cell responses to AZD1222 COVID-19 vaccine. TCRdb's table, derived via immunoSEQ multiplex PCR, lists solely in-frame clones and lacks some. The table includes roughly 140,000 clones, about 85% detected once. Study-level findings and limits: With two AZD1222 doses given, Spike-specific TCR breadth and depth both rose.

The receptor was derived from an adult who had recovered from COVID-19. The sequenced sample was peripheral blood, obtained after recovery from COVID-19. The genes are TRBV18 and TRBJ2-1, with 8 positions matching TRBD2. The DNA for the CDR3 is TGTGCCAGCTCACTTAATAGCGGGGAATACAATGAGCAGTTCTTC. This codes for CASSLNSGEYNEQFF.